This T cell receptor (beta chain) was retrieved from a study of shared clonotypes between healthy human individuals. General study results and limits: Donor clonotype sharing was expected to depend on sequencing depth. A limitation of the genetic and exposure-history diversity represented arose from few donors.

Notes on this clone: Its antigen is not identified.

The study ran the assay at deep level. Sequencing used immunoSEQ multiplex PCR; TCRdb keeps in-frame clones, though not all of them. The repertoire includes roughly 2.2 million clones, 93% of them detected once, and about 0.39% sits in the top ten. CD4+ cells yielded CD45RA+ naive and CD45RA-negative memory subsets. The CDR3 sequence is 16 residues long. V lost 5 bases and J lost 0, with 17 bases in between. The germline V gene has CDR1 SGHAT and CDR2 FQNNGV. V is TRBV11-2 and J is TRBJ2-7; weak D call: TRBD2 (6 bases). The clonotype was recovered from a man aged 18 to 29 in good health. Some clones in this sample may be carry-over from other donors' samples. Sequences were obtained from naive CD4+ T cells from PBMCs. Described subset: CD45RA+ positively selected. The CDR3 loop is CASSPIGRRDSYEQYF. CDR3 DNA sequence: TGTGCCAGCAGCCCTATTGGGCGGCGGGACTCCTACGAGCAGTACTTC.